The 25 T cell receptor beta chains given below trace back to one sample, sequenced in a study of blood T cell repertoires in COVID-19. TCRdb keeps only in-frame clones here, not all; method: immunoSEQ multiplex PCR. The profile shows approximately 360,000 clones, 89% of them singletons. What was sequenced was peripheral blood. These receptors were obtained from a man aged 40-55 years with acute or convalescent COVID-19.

The CDR3 spells CASSQQGLSTEAFF. The CDR3 DNA follows: TGCGCCAGCAGCCAGCAGGGGCTTAGCACTGAAGCTTTCTTT. J is TRBJ1-1 and V is TRBV5-1; the D gene is possibly TRBD1 (6 bases). Germline V gives CDR1 SGHRS, CDR2 YFSETQ. The CDR3 is 14 amino acids. The ends were cut back, 4 bases at V and 4 bases at J, with 14 bases in the middle.

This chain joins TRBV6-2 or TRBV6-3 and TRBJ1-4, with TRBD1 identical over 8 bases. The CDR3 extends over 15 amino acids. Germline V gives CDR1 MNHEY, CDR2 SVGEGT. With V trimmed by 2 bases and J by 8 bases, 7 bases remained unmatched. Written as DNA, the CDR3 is TGTGCCAGCAGTTACGTCGGACAGGGACACGAAAAACTGTTTTTT. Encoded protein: CASSYVGQGHEKLFF.

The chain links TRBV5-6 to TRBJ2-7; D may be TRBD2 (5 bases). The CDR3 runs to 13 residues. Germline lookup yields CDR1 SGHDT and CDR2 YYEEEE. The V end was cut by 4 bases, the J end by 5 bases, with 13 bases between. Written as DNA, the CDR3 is TGTGCCAGCAGCCTATTAGACGGGGACGAGCAGTACTTC. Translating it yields CASSLLDGDEQYF.

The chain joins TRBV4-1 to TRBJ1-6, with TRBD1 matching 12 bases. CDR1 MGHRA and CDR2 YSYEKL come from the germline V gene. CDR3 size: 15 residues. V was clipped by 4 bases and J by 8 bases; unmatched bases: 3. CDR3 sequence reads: CASSPGQGAYSPLHF. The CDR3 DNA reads TGCGCCAGCAGCCCGGGACAGGGGGCCTATTCACCCCTCCACTTT.

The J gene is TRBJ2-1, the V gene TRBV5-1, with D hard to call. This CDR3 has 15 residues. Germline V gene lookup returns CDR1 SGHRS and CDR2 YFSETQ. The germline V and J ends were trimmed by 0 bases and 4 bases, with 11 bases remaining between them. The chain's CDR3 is CASSLDGGNYNEQFF. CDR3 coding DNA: TGCGCCAGCAGCTTGGACGGCGGAAATTACAATGAGCAGTTCTTC.

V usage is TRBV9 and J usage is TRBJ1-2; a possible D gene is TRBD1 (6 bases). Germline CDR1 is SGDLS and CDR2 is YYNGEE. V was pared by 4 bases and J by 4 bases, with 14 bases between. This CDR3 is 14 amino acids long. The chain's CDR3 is CASSPPRGAYGYTF. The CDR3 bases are TGTGCCAGCAGCCCCCCCAGGGGTGCCTATGGCTACACCTTC.

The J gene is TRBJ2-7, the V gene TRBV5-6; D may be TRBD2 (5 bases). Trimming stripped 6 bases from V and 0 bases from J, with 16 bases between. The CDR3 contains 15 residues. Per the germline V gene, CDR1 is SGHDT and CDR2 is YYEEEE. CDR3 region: CASNLGGPSSYEQYF. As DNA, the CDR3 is TGTGCCAGCAATCTGGGCGGGCCTAGCTCCTACGAGCAGTACTTC.

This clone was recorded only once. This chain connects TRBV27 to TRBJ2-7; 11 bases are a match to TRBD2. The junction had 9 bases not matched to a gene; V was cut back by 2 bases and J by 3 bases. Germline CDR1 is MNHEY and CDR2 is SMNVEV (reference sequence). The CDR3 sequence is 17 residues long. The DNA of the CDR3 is TGTGCCAGCAGTTTAGAAGGCGGACTAGCGGGCAACTACGAGCAGTACTTC. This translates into CASSLEGGLAGNYEQYF.

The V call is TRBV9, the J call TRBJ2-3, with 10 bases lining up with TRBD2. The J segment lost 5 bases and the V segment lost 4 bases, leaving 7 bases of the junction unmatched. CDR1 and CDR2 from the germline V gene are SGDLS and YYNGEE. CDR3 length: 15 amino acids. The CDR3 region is CASSSSGSGGDTQYF. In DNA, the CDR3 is TGTGCCAGCAGCTCTAGCGGGAGCGGAGGAGATACGCAGTATTTT.

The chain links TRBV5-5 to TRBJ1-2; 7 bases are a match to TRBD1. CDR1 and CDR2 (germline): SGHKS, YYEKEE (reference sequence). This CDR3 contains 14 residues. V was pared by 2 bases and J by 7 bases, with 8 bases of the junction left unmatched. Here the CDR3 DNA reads TGTGCCAGCAGCTTATCCGGGACAGCGGGTGGCTACACCTTC. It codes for CASSLSGTAGGYTF.

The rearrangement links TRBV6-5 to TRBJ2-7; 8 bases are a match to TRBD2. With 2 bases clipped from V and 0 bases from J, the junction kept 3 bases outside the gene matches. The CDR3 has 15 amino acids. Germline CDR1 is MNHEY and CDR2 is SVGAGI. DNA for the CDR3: TGTGCCAGCAGTTACGCGGGAGGTAGCTCCTACGAGCAGTACTTC. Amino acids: CASSYAGGSSYEQYF.

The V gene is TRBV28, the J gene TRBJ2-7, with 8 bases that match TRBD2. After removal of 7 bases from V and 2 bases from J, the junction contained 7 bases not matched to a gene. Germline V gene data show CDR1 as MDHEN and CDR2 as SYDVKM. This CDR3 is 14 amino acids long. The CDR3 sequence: CASIGGRNTYEQYF. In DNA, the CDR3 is TGTGCCAGCATAGGCGGGAGGAACACCTACGAGCAGTACTTC.

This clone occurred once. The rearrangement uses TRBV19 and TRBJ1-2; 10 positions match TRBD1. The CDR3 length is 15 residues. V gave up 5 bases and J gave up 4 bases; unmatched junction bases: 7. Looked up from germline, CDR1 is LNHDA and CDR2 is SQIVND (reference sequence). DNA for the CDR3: TGTGCCAGTAGTGACCGGGACAGGGGACTCTATGGCTACACCTTC. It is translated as CASSDRDRGLYGYTF.

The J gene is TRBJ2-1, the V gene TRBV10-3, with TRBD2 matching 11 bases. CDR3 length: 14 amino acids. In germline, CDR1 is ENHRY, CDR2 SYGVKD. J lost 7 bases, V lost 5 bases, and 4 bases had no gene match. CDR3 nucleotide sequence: TGTGCCATCAGTATACTAGCGGGAGTAAATGAGCAGTTCTTC. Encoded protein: CAISILAGVNEQFF.

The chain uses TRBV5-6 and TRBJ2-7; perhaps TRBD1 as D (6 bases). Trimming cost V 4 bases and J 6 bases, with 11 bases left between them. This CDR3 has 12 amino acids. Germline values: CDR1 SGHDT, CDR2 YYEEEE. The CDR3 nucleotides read TGTGCCAGCAGCCTGGACAGTCCCGAGCAGTACTTC. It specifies CASSLDSPEQYF.

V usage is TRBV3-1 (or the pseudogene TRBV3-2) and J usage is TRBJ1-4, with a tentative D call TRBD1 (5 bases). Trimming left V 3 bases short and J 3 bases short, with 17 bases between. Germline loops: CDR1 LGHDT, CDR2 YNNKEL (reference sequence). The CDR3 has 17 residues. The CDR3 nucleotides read TGTGCCAGCAGCCACCTGGCGGGGGGAGAAGCTAATGAAAAACTGTTTTTT. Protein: CASSHLAGGEANEKLFF.

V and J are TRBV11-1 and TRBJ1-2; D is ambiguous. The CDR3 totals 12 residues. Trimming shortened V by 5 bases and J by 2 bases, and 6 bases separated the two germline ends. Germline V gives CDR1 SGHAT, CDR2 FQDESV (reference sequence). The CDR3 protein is CASSAQNYGYTF. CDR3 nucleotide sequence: TGTGCCAGCAGCGCACAGAACTATGGCTACACCTTC.

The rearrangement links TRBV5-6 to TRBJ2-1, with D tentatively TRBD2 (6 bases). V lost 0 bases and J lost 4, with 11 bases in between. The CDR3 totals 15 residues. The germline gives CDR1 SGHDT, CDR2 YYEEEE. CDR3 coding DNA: TGTGCCAGCAGCTTGGGGGACCGGGAGTACAATGAGCAGTTCTTC. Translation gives CASSLGDREYNEQFF.

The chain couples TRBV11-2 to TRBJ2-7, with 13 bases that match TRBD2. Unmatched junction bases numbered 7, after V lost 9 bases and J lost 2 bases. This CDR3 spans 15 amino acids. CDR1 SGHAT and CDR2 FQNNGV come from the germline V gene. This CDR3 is CASGQLAGGPYEQYF. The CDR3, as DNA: TGTGCCAGTGGACAACTAGCGGGGGGGCCCTACGAGCAGTACTTC.

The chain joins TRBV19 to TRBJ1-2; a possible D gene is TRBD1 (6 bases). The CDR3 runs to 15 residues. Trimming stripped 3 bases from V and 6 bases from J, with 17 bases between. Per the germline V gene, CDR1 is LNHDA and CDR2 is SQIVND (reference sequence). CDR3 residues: CASSILRQGHDGYTF. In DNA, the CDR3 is TGTGCCAGTAGTATTCTAAGGCAGGGGCACGATGGCTACACCTTC.

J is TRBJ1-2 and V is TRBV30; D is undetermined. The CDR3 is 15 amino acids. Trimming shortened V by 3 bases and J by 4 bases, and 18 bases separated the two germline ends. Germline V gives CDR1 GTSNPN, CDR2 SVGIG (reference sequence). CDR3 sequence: CAWSAPPGSRYGYTF. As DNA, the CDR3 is TGTGCCTGGAGCGCCCCTCCAGGAAGCCGCTATGGCTACACCTTC.

Here the CDR3 reads CASSEGAYSYGYTF. CDR3 DNA: TGTGCCAGCAGTGAAGGGGCTTACAGCTATGGCTACACCTTC. The chain recombines TRBV6-1 with TRBJ1-2; D gene uncertain. Per the germline V gene, CDR1 is MNHNS and CDR2 is SASEGT. The V end lost 1 base, the J end lost 4 bases, and 10 bases lay between the germline ends. This CDR3 is built from 14 residues.

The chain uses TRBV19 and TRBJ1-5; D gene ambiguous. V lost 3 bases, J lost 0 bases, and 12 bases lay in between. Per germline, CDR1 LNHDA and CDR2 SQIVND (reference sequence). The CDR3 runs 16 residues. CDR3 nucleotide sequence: TGTGCCAGTAGTATCTCTCGAGGGTATAGCAATCAGCCCCAGCATTTT. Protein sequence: CASSISRGYSNQPQHF.

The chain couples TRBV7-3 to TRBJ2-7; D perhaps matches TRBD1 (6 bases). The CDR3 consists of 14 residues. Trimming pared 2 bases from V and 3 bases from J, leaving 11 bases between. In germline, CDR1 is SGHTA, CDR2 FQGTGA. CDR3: CASSLGRGNYEQYF. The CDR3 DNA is TGTGCCAGCAGCTTAGGCAGGGGTAACTACGAGCAGTACTTC.

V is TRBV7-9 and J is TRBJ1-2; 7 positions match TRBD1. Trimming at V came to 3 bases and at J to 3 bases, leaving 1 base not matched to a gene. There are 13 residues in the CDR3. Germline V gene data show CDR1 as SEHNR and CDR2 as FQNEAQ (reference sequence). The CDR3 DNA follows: TGTGCCAGCAGCTTCACAGGGGACTATGGCTACACCTTC. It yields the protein CASSFTGDYGYTF.